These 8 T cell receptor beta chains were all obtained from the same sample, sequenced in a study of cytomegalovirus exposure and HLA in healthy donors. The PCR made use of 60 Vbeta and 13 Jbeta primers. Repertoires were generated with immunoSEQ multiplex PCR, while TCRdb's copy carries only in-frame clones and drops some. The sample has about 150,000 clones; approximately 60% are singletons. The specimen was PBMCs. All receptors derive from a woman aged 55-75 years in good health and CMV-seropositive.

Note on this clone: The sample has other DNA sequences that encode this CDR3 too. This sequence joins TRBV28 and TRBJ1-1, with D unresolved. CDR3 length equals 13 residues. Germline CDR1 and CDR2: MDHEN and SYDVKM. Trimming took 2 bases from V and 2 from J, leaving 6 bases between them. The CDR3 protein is CASSLLVNTEAFF. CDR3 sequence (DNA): TGTGCCAGCAGTTTACTCGTAAACACTGAAGCTTTCTTT.

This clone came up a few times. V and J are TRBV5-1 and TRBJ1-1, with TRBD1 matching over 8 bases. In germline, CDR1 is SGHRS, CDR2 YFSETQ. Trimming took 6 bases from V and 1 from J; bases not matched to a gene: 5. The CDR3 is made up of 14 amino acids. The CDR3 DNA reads TGCGCCAGCACCAGAGGGACAGGGAACACTGAAGCTTTCTTT. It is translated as CASTRGTGNTEAFF.

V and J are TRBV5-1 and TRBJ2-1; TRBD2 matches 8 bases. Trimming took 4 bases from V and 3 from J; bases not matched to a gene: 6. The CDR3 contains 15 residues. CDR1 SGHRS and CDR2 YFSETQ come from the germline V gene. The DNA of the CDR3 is TGCGCCAGCAGCAGCGGGAGCATGGACTACAATGAGCAGTTCTTC. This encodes CASSSGSMDYNEQFF.

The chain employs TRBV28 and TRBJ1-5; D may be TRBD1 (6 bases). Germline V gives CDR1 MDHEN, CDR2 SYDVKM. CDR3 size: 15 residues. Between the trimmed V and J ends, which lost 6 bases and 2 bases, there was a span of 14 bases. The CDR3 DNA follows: TGTGCCAGCAGGACACAGGGTGAGGGCAATCAGCCCCAGCATTTT. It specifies CASRTQGEGNQPQHF.

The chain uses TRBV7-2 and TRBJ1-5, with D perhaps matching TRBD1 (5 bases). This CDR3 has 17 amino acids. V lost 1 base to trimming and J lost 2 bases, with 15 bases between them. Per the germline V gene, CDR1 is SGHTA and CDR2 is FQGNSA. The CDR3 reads CASSLGAGEGGNQPQHF. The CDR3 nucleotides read TGTGCCAGCAGCTTAGGAGCGGGGGAAGGGGGCAATCAGCCCCAGCATTTT.

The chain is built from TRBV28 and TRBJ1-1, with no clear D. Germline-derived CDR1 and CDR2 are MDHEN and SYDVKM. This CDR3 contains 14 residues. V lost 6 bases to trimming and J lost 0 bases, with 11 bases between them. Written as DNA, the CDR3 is TGTGCCAGCAGGCCTCGGGTCGTGAACACTGAAGCTTTCTTT. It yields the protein CASRPRVVNTEAFF.

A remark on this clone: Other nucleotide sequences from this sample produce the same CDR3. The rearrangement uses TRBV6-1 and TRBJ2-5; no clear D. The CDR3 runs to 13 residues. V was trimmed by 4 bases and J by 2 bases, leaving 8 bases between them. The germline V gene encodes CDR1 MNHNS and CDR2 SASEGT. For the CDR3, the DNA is TGTGCCAGCAGTGTACCAGGACAAGAGACCCAGTACTTC. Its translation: CASSVPGQETQYF.

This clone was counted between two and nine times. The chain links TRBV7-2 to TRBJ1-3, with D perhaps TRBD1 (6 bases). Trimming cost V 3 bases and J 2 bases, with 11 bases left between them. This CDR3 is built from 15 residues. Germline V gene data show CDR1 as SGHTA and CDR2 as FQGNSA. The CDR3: CASSFAQGTGNTIYF. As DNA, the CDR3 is TGTGCCAGCAGCTTTGCACAGGGTACTGGAAACACCATATATTTT.